These 14 T cell receptor beta chains share one sample of origin, sequenced in a study of vaccination effects on CD4 cells after COVID-19. Produced via immunoSEQ multiplex PCR; TCRdb's table is partial and in-frame only. Of more than 25,000 clones listed, 70% to 75% are singletons. No cognate antigen is known for these TCRs. Using viral peptide pools, the ViraFEST assay grew out antigen-specific CD4+ T cells prior to sequencing. The culture ran for 10 days, and then CD4+ T cells were isolated. Participants each got two BNT162b2 or mRNA-1273 vaccine doses. This sample comprised CD4+ T cells from PBMCs cultured with HCoV-229E spike peptides, obtained after COVID-19 vaccination. The source of these receptors is a human donor who received a COVID-19 vaccine.

The chain employs TRBV19 and TRBJ2-2; TRBD2 matches at 13 bases. Germline V gives CDR1 LNHDA, CDR2 SQIVND (reference sequence). Trimming at V came to 5 bases and at J to 6 bases, leaving 12 bases not matched to a gene. The CDR3 loop spans 18 amino acids. The DNA for the CDR3 is TGTGCCAGTAGTCCAACTAAAGGACTAGCGGGAGAGGCCGGGGAGCTGTTTTTT. Translated, it gives CASSPTKGLAGEAGELFF.

V usage is TRBV6-5 and J usage is TRBJ2-7; D gene ambiguous. V shed 0 bases and J shed 4 bases, with 13 bases lying between them. The CDR3 spans 15 residues. Germline V lookup: CDR1 MNHEY, CDR2 SVGAGI. CDR3 amino acids: CASSYSRTASYEQYF. The CDR3 DNA reads TGTGCCAGCAGTTACTCGAGAACGGCCAGTTACGAGCAGTACTTC.

The chain is built from TRBV11-2 and TRBJ2-2; possibly TRBD2 for D (6 bases). Trimming shortened V by 7 bases and J by 6 bases, and 15 bases separated the two germline ends. Germline V lookup: CDR1 SGHAT, CDR2 FQNNGV. This CDR3 comprises 14 residues. CDR3 nucleotide sequence: TGTGCCAGCAAGACTAGTTCAAACGCCGGGGAGCTGTTTTTT. Protein: CASKTSSNAGELFF.

This clone has just a few counts. This chain joins TRBV19 and TRBJ1-6; a possible D gene is TRBD1 (6 bases). The length of the CDR3 is 13 residues. Germline lookup yields CDR1 LNHDA and CDR2 SQIVND (reference sequence). V shed 4 bases and J shed 7 bases, with 8 bases lying between them. CDR3 nucleotide sequence: TGTGCCAGTAGTAACAGGGAGAATTCACCCCTCCACTTT. As protein: CASSNRENSPLHF.

The CDR3 region is CASSSGSTDTQYF. CDR3 DNA sequence: TGTGCCAGCAGCAGCGGGAGCACAGATACGCAGTATTTT. The chain is built from TRBV6-4 and TRBJ2-3, with TRBD2 as a possible D gene (6 bases). Germline-derived CDR1 and CDR2 are MRHNA and SNTAGT. V lost 6 bases to trimming and J lost 0 bases, with 7 bases between them. This CDR3 is 13 amino acids long.

V is TRBV4-1 and J is TRBJ2-7, with D hard to call. The CDR3 has 13 residues. Per the germline V gene, CDR1 is MGHRA and CDR2 is YSYEKL. Between the trimmed V and J ends, which lost 6 bases and 1 base, there was a span of 10 bases. CDR3 amino acids: CASREAPSYEQYF. The CDR3 DNA reads as TGCGCCAGCAGAGAAGCGCCATCCTACGAGCAGTACTTC.

The chain employs TRBV28 and TRBJ1-6; D remains unclear. Germline-derived CDR1 and CDR2 are MDHEN and SYDVKM. CDR3 size: 17 residues. Trimming removed 2 bases from V and 0 bases from J, with 11 bases in between. The CDR3 sequence is CASSLPPGSSYNSPLHF. CDR3 DNA: TGTGCCAGCAGTTTACCCCCGGGAAGCTCCTATAATTCACCCCTCCACTTT.

The chain has TRBV10-3 and TRBJ2-3; D gene unclear. Trimming took off 5 bases at V and 4 bases at J, with 10 bases between the two ends. Germline CDR1 is ENHRY and CDR2 is SYGVKD. CDR3 length: 13 amino acids. CDR3 sequence: CAISSTSADTQYF. DNA for the CDR3: TGTGCCATCAGTTCCACCTCGGCAGATACGCAGTATTTT.

This rearrangement joins TRBV18 to TRBJ1-2; D gene ambiguous. Trimming removed 5 bases at V and 3 bases at J, with 13 bases between. Germline CDR1 KGHSH, CDR2 LQKENI. This CDR3 is 14 amino acids long. CDR3 amino acids: CASSVEGVDYGYTF. CDR3 bases: TGTGCCAGCTCAGTGGAGGGCGTCGACTATGGCTACACCTTC.

The chain uses TRBV24-1 and TRBJ2-5, with TRBD1 matching 9 bases. Trimming cost V 4 bases and J 5 bases; bases outside gene matches: 7. Germline-derived CDR1 and CDR2 are KGHDR and SFDVKD. The CDR3 consists of 15 residues. The CDR3 nucleotides read TGTGCCACCAGTGAGCCGGGACAGGGATCGGAGACCCAGTACTTC. The encoded protein is CATSEPGQGSETQYF.

The chain links TRBV9 to TRBJ1-1; D remains ambiguous. Germline V gene data show CDR1 as SGDLS and CDR2 as YYNGEE. This CDR3 region has 15 residues. V lost 3 bases to trimming and J lost 0 bases, with 12 bases between them. The CDR3 sequence is CASSAQPTMNTEAFF. The CDR3 DNA follows: TGTGCCAGCAGCGCGCAACCAACAATGAACACTGAAGCTTTCTTT.

The count of this clone is one. The rearrangement joins TRBV2 to TRBJ1-6; TRBD1 is a possible D gene (5 bases). The V end lost 6 bases, the J end lost 7 bases, and 16 bases lay between the germline ends. There are 15 residues in the CDR3. Germline CDR1 SNHLY, CDR2 FYNNEI. The CDR3 DNA reads TGTGCCAGCAGCCCGGACACCTCAGGGAATTCACCCCTCCACTTT. Its translation is CASSPDTSGNSPLHF.

The chain links TRBV24-1 to TRBJ1-2, with 12 bases that match TRBD1. Trimming removed 3 bases from V and 6 bases from J; junction bases left unmatched: 4. CDR3 length: 15 residues. Germline-derived CDR1 and CDR2 are KGHDR and SFDVKD. CDR3 nucleotide sequence: TGTGCCACCAGTGATAGGGACAGGGGGCTGGATGGCTACACCTTC. Its translation: CATSDRDRGLDGYTF.

This clone was counted only a few times. CDR3 loop: CASSLGRDGYTF. CDR3 bases: TGTGCCAGCAGCTTAGGGAGGGATGGCTACACCTTC. The chain links TRBV11-2 to TRBJ1-2; no reliable D call. The CDR3 contains 12 residues. The V end lost 1 base, the J end lost 6 bases, and 6 bases lay between the germline ends. Per germline, CDR1 SGHAT and CDR2 FQNNGV.